The next 23 T cell receptor beta chains were all read from a single sample in a study of T cells in Graves' hyperthyroidism and ophthalmopathy. RNA transcripts were the template for amplifying TCR beta CDR3 regions. First-round RT-PCR targeting the TCR CDR3 was performed with the HTBI primer set. One entry per CDR3 protein, called by TCRdb with MiXCR from the multiplex PCR reads. The data contain approximately 610,000 distinct CDR3 sequences, about 14% of them singletons. Sample: blood. These TCRs come from a woman in her 40s with Graves' ophthalmopathy.

This clonotype was seen at least ten times. This chain uses TRBV5-1 with TRBJ2-5, with D unresolved. Trimming left V 2 bases short and J 5 bases short, with 13 bases between. Per germline, CDR1 SGHRS and CDR2 YFSETQ. The CDR3 has 14 residues. CDR3 sequence reads: CASSLSAFGETQYF. The CDR3 nucleotides read TGCGCCAGCAGCTTAAGCGCGTTCGGCGAGACCCAGTACTTC.

The chain uses TRBV24-1 and TRBJ1-5; D is unresolved. The CDR3 runs to 15 residues. The germline V gene has CDR1 KGHDR and CDR2 SFDVKD. Trimming removed 2 bases from V and 3 bases from J, with 10 bases in between. CDR3 nucleotides: TGTGCCACCAGTGATTCGGTTGATCCCAATCAGCCCCAGCATTTT. Protein: CATSDSVDPNQPQHF.

The J gene is TRBJ2-7, the V gene TRBV20-1, with TRBD2 identical over 14 bases. This CDR3 has 15 amino acids. Germline V gene lookup returns CDR1 DFQATT and CDR2 SNEGSKA (reference sequence). Trimming removed 6 bases from V and 5 bases from J; junction bases left unmatched: 9. This CDR3 is CSAWGLAGETHEQYF. CDR3 sequence (DNA): TGCAGTGCCTGGGGACTAGCGGGAGAGACCCACGAGCAGTACTTC.

In this sample, this clonotype turned up many times. The gene calls are TRBV11-2 and TRBJ1-2; 9 bases are a match to TRBD1. V lost 5 bases to trimming and J lost 4 bases; unmatched junction nucleotides: 8. Germline assignment: CDR1 SGHAT and CDR2 FQNNGV. CDR3 length: 15 residues. The CDR3 region is CASSPGQGIGYGYTF. CDR3 bases: TGTGCCAGCAGCCCTGGACAGGGGATTGGCTATGGCTACACCTTC.

This clonotype was observed a few times. This rearrangement joins TRBV6-2 or TRBV6-3 to TRBJ2-2, with a weak D call TRBD2 (5 bases). The CDR3 runs to 19 residues. Trimming left V 0 bases short and J 1 base short, with 18 bases between. Germline V gives CDR1 MNHEY, CDR2 SVGEGT. CDR3 DNA: TGTGCCAGCAGTTACTCACGGGGTCTTGGCGGAAGGAACACCGGGGAGCTGTTTTTT. The encoded protein is CASSYSRGLGGRNTGELFF.

This clonotype has at least ten counts. The rearrangement links TRBV12-3 or TRBV12-4 to TRBJ2-7; maybe TRBD2 (6 bases). The length of the CDR3 is 14 residues. The V gene lost 4 bases and the J gene lost 0 bases, with 10 bases spanning the gap. This chain's CDR3 is CASSWGVSSYEQYF. The DNA for the CDR3 is TGTGCCAGCAGTTGGGGGGTTAGCTCCTACGAGCAGTACTTC.

This clonotype has at least ten counts. V is TRBV27 and J is TRBJ2-2, with D perhaps assigned TRBD1 or TRBD2 (5 bases each). The CDR3 totals 16 residues. Germline V gene data show CDR1 as MNHEY and CDR2 as SMNVEV (reference sequence). V dropped 6 bases and J dropped 1 base, with 15 bases sitting between them. CDR3: CASSGTGFENTGELFF. CDR3 DNA sequence: TGTGCCAGCAGCGGGACGGGGTTTGAGAACACCGGGGAGCTGTTTTTT.

In this sample, this clonotype turned up many times. The V call is TRBV6-2 or TRBV6-3, the J call TRBJ2-5; 7 nucleotides line up with TRBD2. Trimming at V came to 5 bases and at J to 0 bases, leaving 6 bases not matched to a gene. Germline values: CDR1 MNHEY, CDR2 SVGEGT. The CDR3 covers 15 residues. The CDR3 here is CASSTSLAYQETQYF. The DNA of the CDR3 is TGTGCCAGCAGTACGTCACTAGCGTACCAAGAGACCCAGTACTTC.

This clonotype appeared many times. This chain links TRBV18 with TRBJ2-4, with 9 bases identical to TRBD1. Losses at the gene ends were 3 bases for V and 0 bases for J; bases not matched to a gene: 3. The germline V gene has CDR1 KGHSH and CDR2 LQKENI. The CDR3 extends over 16 amino acids. The CDR3 loop reads CASSPSDRGAKNIQYF. As DNA, the CDR3 is TGTGCCAGCTCACCGTCGGACAGGGGAGCCAAAAACATTCAGTACTTC.

Comment on this clonotype: A much bigger clone sits one base away, suggesting this may be a read error. The rearrangement uses TRBV29-1 and TRBJ2-5, with D unclear. Between the trimmed V and J ends, which lost 4 bases and 5 bases, there was a span of 5 bases. The V gene's germline CDR1 is SQVTM and CDR2 ANQGSEA. CDR3 length: 10 amino acids. The CDR3 loop reads CSVVRETQYF. The CDR3, as DNA: TGCAGCGTTGTAAGGGAGACCCAGTACTTC. Supplemented by reference TRBV29-1 and TRBJ2-5, the full variable domain reads SAVISQKPSRDICQRGTSLTIQCQVDSQVTMMFWYRQQPGQSLTLIATANQGSEATYESGFVIDKFPISRPNLTFSTLTVSNMSPEDSSIYLCSVVRETQYFGPGTRLLVL.

This clonotype was counted many times. The gene calls are TRBV4-2 and TRBJ2-2; TRBD2 aligns across 9 bases. Unmatched junction bases numbered 7, after V lost 11 bases and J lost 0 bases. Germline CDR1 reads LGHNA; CDR2 reads YNFKEQ. CDR3 length: 15 amino acids. The CDR3 DNA follows: TGTGCCGCGGCGGGAGGGCCCACGAACACCGGGGAGCTGTTTTTT. It encodes CAAAGGPTNTGELFF.

This clonotype came up a few times. The chain joins TRBV29-1 to TRBJ1-2; D remains ambiguous. Deletions cut 2 bases from V and 3 bases from J, with 7 bases between. The CDR3 consists of 12 residues. Germline CDR1 and CDR2: SQVTM and ANQGSEA. This CDR3 is CSVESGYYGYTF. CDR3 DNA sequence: TGCAGCGTTGAATCTGGGTACTATGGCTACACCTTC.

The chain has TRBV6-2 or TRBV6-3 and TRBJ2-7; 7 nucleotides match TRBD1. The J segment lost 2 bases and the V segment lost 8 bases, leaving 12 bases of the junction unmatched. The length of the CDR3 is 15 residues. Germline V gene lookup returns CDR1 MNHEY and CDR2 SVGEGT. This chain's CDR3 is CASCNHRDRPYEQYF. DNA of the CDR3: TGTGCCAGCTGTAATCACAGGGACAGACCCTACGAGCAGTACTTC.

This clonotype was seen repeatedly, ten times or more. The chain couples TRBV4-1 to TRBJ2-7; 8 bases are a match to TRBD1. The junction had 7 bases not matched to a gene; V was cut back by 4 bases and J by 2 bases. The CDR3 spans 15 residues. The germline V gene encodes CDR1 MGHRA and CDR2 YSYEKL. The CDR3 DNA is TGCGCCAGCAGCCCGACAGGGGAATTCCCCTACGAGCAGTACTTC. It yields the protein CASSPTGEFPYEQYF.

This clonotype was detected many times. This may be a read error, as it is one base from a much larger clone. The chain recombines TRBV28 with TRBJ1-5; no definite D call. V shed 2 bases and J shed 2 bases, with 7 bases lying between them. The germline CDR1 and CDR2 sequences are MDHEN and SYDVKM. The CDR3 covers 14 residues. Here the CDR3 DNA reads TGTGCCAGCAGTTTAGCAGTGGGCAATCAGCCCCAGCATTTT. Its protein is CASSLAVGNQPQHF.

This clonotype was recorded at least ten times. This chain links TRBV5-5 with TRBJ2-5, with 10 bases aligning to TRBD1. CDR1 is SGHKS and CDR2 is YYEKEE in the germline V gene (reference sequence). The CDR3 totals 16 residues. V shed 0 bases, J shed 4 bases, and the junction held 6 bases outside the gene matches. The CDR3 protein is CASSLDDRGQGETQYF. DNA of the CDR3: TGTGCCAGCAGCTTGGATGACAGGGGGCAGGGAGAGACCCAGTACTTC.

This clonotype was counted a few times. V usage is TRBV12-3 or TRBV12-4 and J usage is TRBJ2-5, with 12 positions matching TRBD2. Losses at the gene ends were 3 bases for V and 1 base for J; bases not matched to a gene: 3. The CDR3 contains 16 residues. CDR3 DNA sequence: TGTGCCAGCAGTTTCGGACTAGCGGGATCCCAAGAGACCCAGTACTTC. Amino acids: CASSFGLAGSQETQYF.

The chain is built from TRBV28 and TRBJ1-1; D is ambiguous. Germline assignment: CDR1 MDHEN and CDR2 SYDVKM. The CDR3 runs to 17 residues. V dropped 5 bases and J dropped 1 base, with 20 bases sitting between them. CDR3 sequence: CASSPPPWEVGNTEAFF. The DNA for the CDR3 is TGTGCCAGCAGTCCGCCACCCTGGGAGGTGGGGAACACTGAAGCTTTCTTT.

This clonotype was counted ten times or more. The V gene is TRBV6-1, the J gene TRBJ2-7; 9 bases map to TRBD1. The CDR3 runs to 16 residues. The V segment lost 7 bases and the J segment 2 bases; nucleotides outside the gene matches: 12. Germline CDR1 MNHNS, CDR2 SASEGT. The CDR3 sequence is CASTEASGTGPYEQYF. CDR3 nucleotide sequence: TGTGCCAGCACCGAAGCGTCCGGGACAGGGCCCTACGAGCAGTACTTC.

This clonotype was counted only a few times. The CDR3, as DNA: TGTGCCAGCAGCCCATCCCGGGTAGTACAAGAGACCCAGTACTTC. The encoded protein is CASSPSRVVQETQYF. J is TRBJ2-5 and V is TRBV7-8; D uncertain. CDR1 SGHVS and CDR2 FQNEAQ come from the germline V gene. The CDR3 consists of 15 residues. V dropped 5 bases and J dropped 2 bases, with 15 bases sitting between them.

The genes are TRBV6-1 and TRBJ2-3; either TRBD1 or TRBD2 may fit D (5 bases each). CDR3 length: 13 residues. The germline V and J ends were trimmed by 10 bases and 2 bases, with 13 bases remaining between them. CDR1 and CDR2 from the germline V gene are MNHNS and SASEGT. The CDR3 DNA reads as TGTGCCAACAGAGGGGTCCTCACAGATACGCAGTATTTT. Translated: CANRGVLTDTQYF.

The sample holds many counts of this clonotype. The chain links TRBV9 to TRBJ1-5; D perhaps matches TRBD1 (5 bases). Germline assignment: CDR1 SGDLS and CDR2 YYNGEE. Trimming cost V 0 bases and J 4 bases, with 11 bases left between them. CDR3 length: 15 amino acids. The CDR3 region is CASSVGGMSNQPQHF. DNA for the CDR3: TGTGCCAGCAGCGTAGGGGGCATGAGTAATCAGCCCCAGCATTTT.

The CDR3: CASAWAGAYEQYF. Here the CDR3 DNA reads TGTGCCAGCGCTTGGGCGGGAGCCTACGAGCAGTACTTC. V usage is TRBV7-3 and J usage is TRBJ2-7; 7 bases agree with TRBD2. The germline gives CDR1 SGHTA, CDR2 FQGTGA. V lost 8 bases, J lost 2 bases, and 6 bases stayed unmatched. The CDR3 runs to 13 residues.